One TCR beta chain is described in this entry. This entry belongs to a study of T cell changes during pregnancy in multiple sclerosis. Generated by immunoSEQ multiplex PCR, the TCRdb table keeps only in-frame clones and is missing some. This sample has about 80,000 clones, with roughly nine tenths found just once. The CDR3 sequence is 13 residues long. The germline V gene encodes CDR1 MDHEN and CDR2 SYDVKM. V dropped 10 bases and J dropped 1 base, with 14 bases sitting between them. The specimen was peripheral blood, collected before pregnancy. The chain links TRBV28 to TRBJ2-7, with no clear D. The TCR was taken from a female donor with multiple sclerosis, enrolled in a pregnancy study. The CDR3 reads CATVGPPSYEQYF. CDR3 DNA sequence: TGTGCCACCGTTGGGCCGCCTTCCTACGAGCAGTACTTC.